Below, 22 T cell receptor beta chains from the same sample are listed, as sequenced in a study of cytomegalovirus exposure and HLA in healthy donors (dated by TCRdb to 2016 to 2017). Library preparation employed the immunoSEQ multiplex PCR assay. For the multiplex PCR, a mixture combining 60 forward primers for TCR Vbeta segments and 13 reverse primers for TCR Jbeta segments was used. TCRdb stores this immuneACCESS table with in-frame sequences only. Part of the clones is absent; in the studies checked, under half of the shortfall reflects unresolved V genes, and no reason is known for the rest. This sample comprises nearly 300,000 clones, roughly 85% of them detected only once. The top ten clones comprise almost 4% of the sample. Sequences were obtained from PBMCs. The receptors originated from a middle-aged man in good health and CMV-seropositive.

V is TRBV5-1 and J is TRBJ2-7; TRBD1 agrees at 8 bases. The V and J ends lost 2 bases and 10 bases, in that order; junction bases with no gene match: 8. The CDR3 length is 13 residues. CDR1 SGHRS and CDR2 YFSETQ come from the germline V gene. Written as DNA, the CDR3 is TGCGCCAGCAGCTTTGATGGGACAGGAGAACAGTACTTC. It is translated as CASSFDGTGEQYF.

The V call is TRBV11-3, the J call TRBJ2-1; D not resolved. This CDR3 is built from 12 residues. CDR1 and CDR2 (germline): SGHNT, YENEEA. Trimming took 1 base from V and 7 from J, leaving 5 bases between them. CDR3 bases: TGTGCCAGCAGCTTAGTCAGGAATGAGCAGTTCTTC. Its translation is CASSLVRNEQFF.

This rearrangement joins TRBV15 to TRBJ2-7; D is possibly TRBD2 (6 bases). V dropped 3 bases and J dropped 0 bases, with 15 bases sitting between them. Germline values: CDR1 LNHNV, CDR2 YYDKDF (reference sequence). This CDR3 has 16 residues. The DNA for the CDR3 is TGTGCCACCAGCAGGGGGACTGTTACAAGCTCCTACGAGCAGTACTTC. It translates to CATSRGTVTSSYEQYF.

The rearrangement uses TRBV6-5 and TRBJ2-3; tentatively, D is TRBD1 (5 bases). The CDR3 length is 11 residues. The ends were cut back, 6 bases at V and 5 bases at J, with 6 bases in the middle. Germline V gene sequence: CDR1 MNHEY, CDR2 SVGAGI. The CDR3 reads CASSQGDTQYF. The CDR3 coding sequence is TGTGCCAGCAGCCAGGGAGATACGCAGTATTTT.

This clone was found once. The rearrangement links TRBV29-1 to TRBJ2-3; maybe TRBD1 (7 bases). Trimming cost V 0 bases and J 4 bases, with 14 bases left between them. CDR3 length: 15 residues. CDR1 and CDR2 from the germline V gene are SQVTM and ANQGSEA. The chain's CDR3 is CSVEDWAGGSDTQYF. In nucleotides, the CDR3 is TGCAGCGTTGAAGATTGGGCAGGGGGGTCAGATACGCAGTATTTT.

The rearrangement links TRBV19 to TRBJ2-7; possible D gene TRBD1, 6 bases. Germline V CDR1 and CDR2: LNHDA, SQIVND (reference sequence). The V end was cut by 7 bases, the J end by 4 bases, with 17 bases between. The CDR3 runs 14 residues. The CDR3 bases are TGTGCCAGTACCCCAAACCAACAGGGATACGAGCAGTACTTC. It translates to CASTPNQQGYEQYF.

This clone was recorded once. The junction and the germline gene differ at one end; a read error may be behind it. This rearrangement joins TRBV7-9 to TRBJ2-7; D is perhaps TRBD1 (6 bases). Germline V gene sequence: CDR1 SEHNR, CDR2 FQNEAQ (reference sequence). The CDR3 is 15 amino acids. The CDR3 DNA follows: TGTTCCAGCAGCCCCTTGGACAGTCTCTCCTACGAGCAGTACTTC. As protein: CSSSPLDSLSYEQYF. Filled out from reference TRBV7-9 and TRBJ2-7, the complete variable domain reads DTGVSQNPRHKITKRGQNVTFRCDPISEHNRLYWYRQTLGQGPEFLTYFQNEAQLEKSRLLSDRFSAERPKGSFSTLEIQRTEQGDSAMYLCSSSPLDSLSYEQYFGPGTRLTVT.

J is TRBJ2-1 and V is TRBV30; 14 bases are shared with TRBD2. The CDR3 extends over 14 amino acids. V was pared by 2 bases and J by 7 bases, with 1 base of the junction left unmatched. Germline assignment: CDR1 GTSNPN and CDR2 SVGIG (reference sequence). CDR3 in DNA: TGTGCCTGGAGTTGGACTAGCGGGAGGAATGAGCAGTTCTTC. Translated: CAWSWTSGRNEQFF.

CDR3 protein: CASSYQGKKDEQYF. CDR3 in DNA: TGTGCCAGCAGTTACCAGGGGAAAAAGGACGAGCAGTACTTC. The rearrangement joins TRBV6-6 to TRBJ2-7; D possibly corresponds to TRBD1 (6 bases). Germline V gene sequence: CDR1 MNHNY, CDR2 SVGAGI (reference sequence). This CDR3 is built from 14 residues. V was clipped by 2 bases and J by 5 bases, with 13 bases between them.

The rearrangement joins TRBV5-1 to TRBJ2-1; D gene unclear. The CDR3 spans 14 residues. Deletions cut 4 bases from V and 4 bases from J, with 12 bases between. Germline-derived CDR1 and CDR2 are SGHRS and YFSETQ. The CDR3 sequence is CASSHRTVYNEQFF. The CDR3 DNA follows: TGCGCCAGCAGCCATAGAACAGTATACAATGAGCAGTTCTTC.

The chain combines TRBV25-1 with TRBJ1-4; D ambiguous. Germline V gene sequence: CDR1 MGHDK, CDR2 SYGVNS. Trimming removed 1 base from V and 4 bases from J, with 4 bases in between. The CDR3 consists of 13 residues. CDR3 bases: TGTGCCAGCAGTGAATTAGATAATGAAAAACTGTTTTTT. Translating it yields CASSELDNEKLFF.

The V call is TRBV7-9, the J call TRBJ2-7, with 8 nucleotides matching TRBD1. This CDR3 is 14 amino acids long. Germline V CDR1 and CDR2: SEHNR, FQNEAQ (reference sequence). Germline trimming cut 5 bases from V and 2 bases from J; bases unmatched to any gene: 5. The CDR3 nucleotides read TGTGCCAGCAGCCCCCAGGGGGCCCCCTACGAGCAGTACTTC. This gives the protein CASSPQGAPYEQYF.

The chain carries TRBV4-3 and TRBJ1-1, with D maybe TRBD1 (5 bases). This CDR3 is built from 14 residues. The V end was cut by 1 base, the J end by 3 bases, with 9 bases between. Germline CDR1 reads LGHNA; CDR2 reads YSLEER. CDR3 amino acids: CASSQVVGDTEAFF. DNA for the CDR3: TGCGCCAGCAGCCAAGTAGTAGGGGACACTGAAGCTTTCTTT.

The CDR3 bases are TGTGCCAGCAGCCCACTCCGGACACTGGGGAGGACTAGCCCCTACGAGCAGTACTTC. Protein product: CASSPLRTLGRTSPYEQYF. The chain links TRBV7-9 to TRBJ2-7; TRBD2 matches 8 bases. V was pared by 5 bases and J by 2 bases, with 20 bases of the junction left unmatched. Germline CDR1 and CDR2: SEHNR and FQNEAQ (reference sequence). The CDR3 totals 19 residues.

The V and J genes are TRBV6-5 and TRBJ1-1; the D is unclear. The CDR3 is 11 amino acids. The V end was cut by 6 bases, the J end by 5 bases, with 7 bases between. Germline assignment: CDR1 MNHEY and CDR2 SVGAGI. CDR3 sequence (DNA): TGTGCCAGCAGCACCGGGACTGAAGCTTTCTTT. The encoded protein is CASSTGTEAFF.

V and J are TRBV27 and TRBJ2-2; maybe TRBD2 (6 bases). Per germline, CDR1 MNHEY and CDR2 SMNVEV (reference sequence). The CDR3 extends over 15 amino acids. Trimming cost V 3 bases and J 5 bases, with 13 bases left between them. The CDR3 DNA follows: TGTGCCAGCAGTTTGAGGAGGGCCTTAACCGGGGAGCTGTTTTTT. This gives the protein CASSLRRALTGELFF.

V is TRBV20-1 and J is TRBJ2-7; D not certain. The CDR3 is 10 residues long. The germline gives CDR1 DFQATT, CDR2 SNEGSKA (reference sequence). The V end lost 6 bases, the J end lost 3 bases, and 6 bases lay between the germline ends. CDR3 region: CSATDYEQYF. CDR3 sequence (DNA): TGCAGTGCCACAGACTACGAGCAGTACTTC.

The rearrangement joins TRBV18 to TRBJ2-1, with 10 bases matching TRBD2. Per germline, CDR1 KGHSH and CDR2 LQKENI. V lost 3 bases and J lost 7; bases outside the gene matches: 12. This CDR3 spans 17 amino acids. CDR3 nucleotides: TGTGCCAGCTCACCTCAACGCGCTAGCGGGAGAGCTAATGAGCAGTTCTTC. Residues: CASSPQRASGRANEQFF.

V gene TRBV27 combines with J gene TRBJ2-4; tentative D call: TRBD2 (6 bases). This CDR3 has 17 amino acids. Germline CDR1 reads MNHEY; CDR2 reads SMNVEV (reference sequence). Trimming shortened V by 2 bases and J by 0 bases, and 14 bases separated the two germline ends. DNA for the CDR3: TGTGCCAGCAGTTTAGTGAGGGAGGCGGGAGCCAAAAACATTCAGTACTTC. Translation gives CASSLVREAGAKNIQYF.

V is TRBV27 and J is TRBJ1-2; D is perhaps TRBD1 (6 bases). Germline CDR1 reads MNHEY; CDR2 reads SMNVEV (reference sequence). V was cut by 5 bases and J by 4 bases, with 20 bases left in between. The CDR3 runs 16 residues. Here the CDR3 reads CASSRGGGGHLYGYTF. Written as DNA, the CDR3 is TGTGCCAGCAGTCGGGGTGGGGGGGGGCATCTCTATGGCTACACCTTC.

The CDR3 bases are TGTGCCAGCAGCTTAAGCAGGAGGCACGAGCAGTACTTC. Translating it yields CASSLSRRHEQYF. The chain is built from TRBV5-4 and TRBJ2-7, with a tentative D call TRBD2 (5 bases). CDR3 length equals 13 residues. V lost 2 bases, J lost 5 bases, and 11 bases lay in between. CDR1 SGHNT and CDR2 YYREEE come from the germline V gene (reference sequence).

The chain uses TRBV5-1 and TRBJ2-7, with 7 bases that match TRBD2. CDR1 and CDR2 (germline): SGHRS, YFSETQ. The CDR3 loop spans 14 amino acids. With V trimmed by 0 bases and J by 3 bases, 3 bases remained unmatched. The CDR3 region is CASSLVASGYEQYF. The CDR3 nucleotides are TGCGCCAGCAGCTTGGTAGCTAGCGGCTACGAGCAGTACTTC.